One and the same sample provided the 32 T cell receptor beta chains below, sequenced in a study of blood T cell repertoires in COVID-19. Generated by immunoSEQ multiplex PCR, the TCRdb table keeps only in-frame clones and is missing some. The sample yields about 200,000 clones, roughly 80% seen once. The sequenced sample was PBMCs or T cells enriched from blood (not recorded which). The receptors stem from a man aged 35-49 years who had recovered from COVID-19.

The V and J genes are TRBV30 and TRBJ1-2; 9 nucleotides match TRBD1. V lost 0 bases and J lost 3; bases outside the gene matches: 8. The CDR3 loop spans 16 amino acids. Germline CDR1 reads GTSNPN; CDR2 reads SVGIG (reference sequence). The chain's CDR3 is CAWSVRRTGAHYGYTF. CDR3 sequence (DNA): TGTGCCTGGAGTGTACGTAGGACAGGGGCCCACTATGGCTACACCTTC.

The chain carries TRBV12-3 or TRBV12-4 and TRBJ1-2; tentatively, D is TRBD1 (6 bases). This CDR3 contains 13 residues. V lost 6 bases to trimming and J lost 0 bases, with 8 bases between them. The CDR3: CASRDRSNYGYTF. DNA for the CDR3: TGTGCCAGCAGGGACAGATCTAACTATGGCTACACCTTC.

V and J are TRBV21-1 and TRBJ2-7; TRBD1 reflects the table's D call only, with no check against the DNA. TRBV21-1 corresponds to a pseudogene. This CDR3 comprises 20 residues. CDR3 in DNA: TGTGCCAGCAGCAAAGGGGTGGGGCAGAACCCCCAAGAACGACACTACGAGCAGTACTTC. Translation gives CASSKGVGQNPQERHYEQYF.

The gene calls are TRBV28 and TRBJ2-4; perhaps TRBD2 as D (5 bases). The V end lost 1 base, the J end lost 8 bases, and 6 bases lay between the germline ends. The CDR3 length is 12 residues. Germline CDR1 and CDR2: MDHEN and SYDVKM. This CDR3 reads CASSLSRDIQYF. The CDR3 DNA sequence: TGTGCCAGCAGTTTATCGAGGGACATTCAGTACTTC.

As concerns this clone: One junction end disagrees with the germline gene, perhaps due to a read error. The V call is TRBV15, the J call TRBJ1-4; D unclear. The CDR3 totals 11 residues. Germline values: CDR1 LNHNV, CDR2 YYDKDF (reference sequence). The CDR3 loop is CATSRDGPSSF. The CDR3, as DNA: TGTGCCACCAGCAGAGATGGCCCCTCCTCTTTT.

This chain uses TRBV7-2 with TRBJ2-5; 8 bases line up with TRBD1. V lost 5 bases and J lost 5; bases outside the gene matches: 7. The CDR3 runs 14 residues. Germline V gene lookup returns CDR1 SGHTA and CDR2 FQGNSA. The CDR3 reads CASSPGQGYETQYF. CDR3 nucleotides: TGTGCCAGCAGCCCCGGACAGGGATACGAGACCCAGTACTTC. The whole variable domain, filled in from reference TRBV7-2 and TRBJ2-5, reads GAGVSQSPSNKVTEKGKDVELRCDPISGHTALYWYRQSLGQGLEFLIYFQGNSAPDKSGLPSDRFSAERTGGSVSTLTIQRTQQEDSAVYLCASSPGQGYETQYFGPGTRLLVL.

V and J are TRBV10-3 and TRBJ1-2, with D possibly being TRBD1 (5 bases). The CDR3 length is 13 residues. The germline V gene encodes CDR1 ENHRY and CDR2 SYGVKD. The V gene lost 6 bases and the J gene lost 3 bases, with 11 bases spanning the gap. This CDR3 is CAIRNQGDYGYTF. DNA for the CDR3: TGTGCCATCAGGAACCAGGGCGACTATGGCTACACCTTC.

V usage is TRBV5-1 and J usage is TRBJ2-1; 10 nucleotides agree with TRBD2. This CDR3 is built from 15 residues. After removal of 0 bases from V and 7 bases from J, the junction contained 4 bases not matched to a gene. In germline, CDR1 is SGHRS, CDR2 YFSETQ. CDR3 sequence: CASSLELAGFNEQFF. CDR3 sequence (DNA): TGCGCCAGCAGCTTGGAACTAGCGGGGTTTAATGAGCAGTTCTTC.

This clone was seen only once. The rearrangement uses TRBV6-1 and TRBJ1-2, with 7 bases matching TRBD1. This CDR3 spans 12 amino acids. With V trimmed by 2 bases and J by 14 bases, 8 bases remained unmatched. Germline V CDR1 and CDR2: MNHNS, SASEGT. The CDR3 nucleotides are TGTGCCAGCAGTGAACCAAACAGGGGCCCAACCTTC. It encodes CASSEPNRGPTF.

The sample holds one count of this clone. The rearrangement links TRBV5-6 to TRBJ1-5; possible D gene TRBD1, 5 bases. Germline CDR1 SGHDT, CDR2 YYEEEE. This CDR3 region has 16 residues. V was trimmed by 1 base and J by 5 bases, leaving 16 bases between them. CDR3 region: CASSLQSGIRHQPQHF. The CDR3 coding sequence is TGTGCCAGCAGCTTGCAGTCAGGGATTCGTCATCAGCCCCAGCATTTT.

With regard to this clone: The sample has other DNA sequences that encode this CDR3 too. The rearrangement links TRBV7-9 to TRBJ2-3; D remains ambiguous. Germline CDR1 SEHNR, CDR2 FQNEAQ (reference sequence). V lost 5 bases to trimming and J lost 3 bases, with 9 bases between them. The CDR3 totals 13 residues. CDR3 residues: CASSRSGTDTQYF. CDR3 coding DNA: TGTGCCAGCAGCCGCTCCGGGACAGATACGCAGTATTTT.

J is TRBJ1-4 and V is TRBV3-1 (or the pseudogene TRBV3-2); TRBD1 might be the D (5 bases). CDR3 size: 15 residues. Per germline, CDR1 LGHDT and CDR2 YNNKEL (reference sequence). Trimming removed 1 base from V and 8 bases from J, with 14 bases in between. For the CDR3, the DNA is TGTGCCAGCAGCCAAGGGGCAGGGTTGGGGGAAAAACTGTTTTTT. As protein: CASSQGAGLGEKLFF.

The gene calls are TRBV9 and TRBJ1-6, with TRBD1 as a possible D gene (6 bases). The germline CDR1 and CDR2 sequences are SGDLS and YYNGEE. Trimming removed 4 bases from V and 10 bases from J, with 12 bases in between. CDR3 length: 13 residues. The CDR3 DNA follows: TGTGCCAGCAGCATGCGACAGGAATCACCCCTCCACTTT. Translation: CASSMRQESPLHF.

This clone was detected only a few times. J is TRBJ1-5 and V is TRBV6-1, with no clear D. The CDR3 runs to 13 residues. Germline V gene sequence: CDR1 MNHNS, CDR2 SASEGT. Trimming pared 3 bases from V and 4 bases from J, leaving 7 bases between. This chain's CDR3 is CASSDAMNQPQHF. The CDR3 coding sequence is TGTGCCAGCAGTGACGCGATGAATCAGCCCCAGCATTTT.

Remarks on this clone: Other nucleotide sequences from this sample produce the same CDR3. V gene TRBV7-6 combines with J gene TRBJ1-2; perhaps TRBD1 as D (6 bases). The germline V gene encodes CDR1 SGHVS and CDR2 FNYEAQ. Trimming shortened V by 0 bases and J by 8 bases, and 10 bases separated the two germline ends. This CDR3 spans 13 amino acids. The CDR3 region has the DNA TGTGCCAGCAGCTTAGCCCAGGGGAGAGGCTACACCTTC. It translates to CASSLAQGRGYTF.

The rearrangement joins TRBV6-1 to TRBJ2-5; D is possibly TRBD2 (6 bases). Trimming removed 0 bases from V and 8 bases from J, with 10 bases in between. CDR1 and CDR2 (germline): MNHNS, SASEGT. CDR3 length equals 13 residues. The CDR3 spells CASSEAGGVTQYF. CDR3 bases: TGTGCCAGCAGTGAAGCTGGCGGGGTAACCCAGTACTTC.

The chain carries TRBV7-8 and TRBJ1-5; possible D gene TRBD1, 6 bases. Trimming took off 5 bases at V and 2 bases at J, with 19 bases between the two ends. Germline CDR1 SGHVS, CDR2 FQNEAQ. This CDR3 has 17 amino acids. CDR3 protein: CASSPRGGQGGNQPQHF. CDR3 DNA: TGTGCCAGCAGCCCTAGGGGGGGCCAGGGTGGCAATCAGCCCCAGCATTTT.

This clone was detected a few times. J is TRBJ1-1 and V is TRBV6-5; tentatively, D is TRBD1 (5 bases). The germline CDR1 and CDR2 sequences are MNHEY and SVGAGI. The V gene lost 5 bases and the J gene lost 8 bases, with 12 bases spanning the gap. The CDR3 consists of 12 residues. This CDR3 reads CASSITGREAFF. The CDR3 DNA follows: TGTGCCAGCAGTATTACAGGAAGAGAAGCTTTCTTT.

The genes are TRBV27 and TRBJ1-1; D might be TRBD1 (6 bases). The CDR3 consists of 12 residues. CDR1 and CDR2 from the germline V gene are MNHEY and SMNVEV (reference sequence). Trimming stripped 5 bases from V and 6 bases from J, with 10 bases between. The CDR3 here is CASSVRTAEAFF. The CDR3 DNA is TGTGCCAGCAGTGTAAGGACAGCTGAAGCTTTCTTT.

The J gene is TRBJ1-5, the V gene TRBV3-1 (or the pseudogene TRBV3-2), with 7 bases that match TRBD1. V shed 4 bases and J 4 bases; nucleotides not matched to a gene: 4. The CDR3 spans 14 residues. Looked up from germline, CDR1 is LGHDT and CDR2 is YNNKEL (reference sequence). The DNA for the CDR3 is TGTGCCAGCAGCCGAGGGGGCGGGAATCAGCCCCAGCATTTT. Translating it yields CASSRGGGNQPQHF.

V and J are TRBV28 and TRBJ2-1; 11 bases match TRBD2. CDR1 is MDHEN, CDR2 SYDVKM, per germline. This CDR3 comprises 14 residues. V lost 7 bases and J lost 9; bases outside the gene matches: 8. In DNA, the CDR3 is TGTGCCAGCACGACTAGCGGGATGAAACTTGAGCAGTTCTTC. Translated, it gives CASTTSGMKLEQFF.

The chain uses TRBV28 and TRBJ2-1; 9 nucleotides match TRBD2. V gave up 6 bases and J gave up 9 bases; unmatched junction bases: 3. CDR3 length: 12 residues. CDR1 is MDHEN, CDR2 SYDVKM, per germline. DNA for the CDR3: TGTGCCAGCAGACTAGCGGGTACTGAGCAGTTCTTC. It specifies CASRLAGTEQFF.

About this clone itself: Mismatch with germline at one junction end may stem from a read error. Here the CDR3 reads CASSTGGLFYNEQFF. The DNA for the CDR3 is TGTGCTAGCAGTACGGGGGGGCTGTTCTACAATGAGCAGTTCTTC. The rearrangement uses TRBV7-7 and TRBJ2-1; TRBD2 agrees at 8 bases. The germline V gene encodes CDR1 SSHAT and CDR2 FNYEAQ (reference sequence). This CDR3 region has 15 residues.

This clone occurred a few times. The chain employs TRBV10-3 and TRBJ2-7; 9 nucleotides agree with TRBD1. The CDR3 contains 16 residues. V trimming: 4 bases; J trimming: 0 bases; junction bases outside the gene matches: 7. Germline-derived CDR1 and CDR2 are ENHRY and SYGVKD. In nucleotides, the CDR3 is TGTGCCATCAGTGGAGGGACAGGGAAAAGCTCCTACGAGCAGTACTTC. Its translation: CAISGGTGKSSYEQYF.

The genes are TRBV6-5 and TRBJ1-5; D is unclear. This CDR3 has 11 amino acids. Trimming took 6 bases from V and 15 from J, leaving 15 bases between them. The germline V gene encodes CDR1 MNHEY and CDR2 SVGAGI. The CDR3 protein is CASRASNGLHF. CDR3 nucleotides: TGTGCCAGCAGGGCAAGTAATGGGCTGCATTTT.

This rearrangement joins TRBV4-1 to TRBJ1-5; TRBD1 aligns across 7 bases. CDR3 length: 14 amino acids. The junction had 2 bases not matched to a gene; V was cut back by 3 bases and J by 3 bases. Germline CDR1 MGHRA, CDR2 YSYEKL. The CDR3 DNA reads TGCGCCAGCAGCCAGGGACAGAACAATCAGCCCCAGCATTTT. Amino acids: CASSQGQNNQPQHF.

V and J are TRBV12-3 or TRBV12-4 and TRBJ1-5; D is undetermined. The ends were cut back, 5 bases at V and 3 bases at J, with 5 bases in the middle. The CDR3 covers 12 residues. The CDR3 reads CASSLYNQPQHF. CDR3 coding DNA: TGTGCCAGCAGTCTTTACAATCAGCCCCAGCATTTT.

The table lists this clone with a few counts. V is TRBV18 and J is TRBJ2-1; 10 bases line up with TRBD1. Trimming removed 4 bases from V and 7 bases from J; junction bases left unmatched: 7. Germline CDR1 KGHSH, CDR2 LQKENI. This CDR3 spans 15 amino acids. Written as DNA, the CDR3 is TGTGCCAGCTCACGTACGGGACAGGGGATAAATGAGCAGTTCTTC. Its protein is CASSRTGQGINEQFF.

This clone was counted once. The genes are TRBV6-2 or TRBV6-3 and TRBJ1-1; 10 bases are shared with TRBD1. V lost 5 bases, J lost 5 bases, and 11 bases stayed unmatched. CDR1 MNHEY and CDR2 SVGEGT come from the germline V gene. The CDR3 consists of 16 residues. CDR3 bases: TGTGCCAGCAGTCGTATCCGGGACAGGGGTAAGACTGAAGCTTTCTTT. Residues: CASSRIRDRGKTEAFF.

The chain has TRBV18 and TRBJ1-1; 7 bases are shared with TRBD1. The CDR3 sequence is 13 residues long. CDR1 is KGHSH and CDR2 is LQKENI in the germline V gene. Germline trimming cut 3 bases from V and 6 bases from J; bases unmatched to any gene: 4. The CDR3 here is CASSPGQYPEAFF. The CDR3, as DNA: TGTGCCAGCTCACCGGGACAGTATCCTGAAGCTTTCTTT. The variable domain in full, completed from reference TRBV18 and TRBJ1-1, reads NAGVMQNPRHLVRRRGQEARLRCSPMKGHSHVYWYRQLPEEGLKFMVYLQKENIIDESGMPKERFSAEFPKEGPSILRIQQVVRGDSAAYFCASSPGQYPEAFFGQGTRLTVV.

This clone showed up just once. The rearrangement links TRBV5-4 to TRBJ2-1; 12 positions match TRBD2. The CDR3 length is 15 residues. V gave up 4 bases and J gave up 8 bases; unmatched junction bases: 7. Germline CDR1 and CDR2: SGHNT and YYREEE (reference sequence). The CDR3 bases are TGTGCCAGCAGCCTGCTAGCGGGGGGGATCGATGAGCAGTTCTTC. It is translated as CASSLLAGGIDEQFF.

The rearrangement joins TRBV27 to TRBJ1-5; 9 bases agree with TRBD1. The J segment lost 1 base and the V segment lost 5 bases, leaving 9 bases of the junction unmatched. CDR1 and CDR2 (germline): MNHEY, SMNVEV (reference sequence). This CDR3 region has 17 residues. The CDR3 DNA reads TGTGCCAGCAGTAAACTACAGGGGGCTGTAAGCAATCAGCCCCAGCATTTT. Translating it yields CASSKLQGAVSNQPQHF.